A selection of T cell receptor beta chains follows, all from one sample in a study of beta chain features in type 1 diabetes. Assay used: immunoSEQ multiplex PCR; TCRdb lists only in-frame clones, some missing. The data hold a few hundred thousand clones, with approximately 16% observed a single time. Sequenced material: naive CD4+ T cells from blood. The source is a man aged 30 to 39 with type 1 diabetes. The CDR3 runs from the conserved cysteine through the conserved F or W. D genes are given only for firm matches. Rows give clone size only sometimes, using once, few, many, or a class for an expanded clone.

few	TRBV18	TRBJ1-2	-	TGTGCCAGCTCACCATCGGGAGACTATGGCTACACCTTC	CASSPSGDYGYTF
few	TRBV7-2	TRBJ2-5	-	TGTGCCAGCAGCTTAAACCAAGAGACCCAGTACTTC	CASSLNQETQYF
-	TRBV11-2	TRBJ2-1	TRBD2	TGTGCCAGCAGCCCTGGGACTAGCGGGTTATACAATGAGCAGTTCTTC	CASSPGTSGLYNEQFF
-	TRBV5-1	TRBJ2-3	-	TGCGCCAGCAGCTTTGAGAGGGCCAACACAGATACGCAGTATTTT	CASSFERANTDTQYF
few	TRBV28	TRBJ2-3	-	TGTGCCAGCAGCCGCAGGGGTACAGATACGCAGTATTTT	CASSRRGTDTQYF
-	TRBV20-1	TRBJ1-4	-	TGCAGTGCACCTCTTTTAGAAAAACTGTTTTTT	CSAPLLEKLFF
once	TRBV5-1	TRBJ2-3	TRBD2	TGCGCCAGCATCATCAAAGCCGCTCCACTAGCGGGAGTGGATACGCAGTATTTT	CASIIKAAPLAGVDTQYF
-	TRBV9	TRBJ1-1	TRBD1	TGTGCCAGCAGCAGATTGGGACAGACTGAAGCTTTCTTT	CASSRLGQTEAFF
-	TRBV5-4	TRBJ2-7	-	TGTGCCAGCAGCCCGACCTCTACCTCCTACGAGCAGTACTTC	CASSPTSTSYEQYF
-	TRBV5-1	TRBJ2-1	TRBD1	TGCGCCAGCAGCGGGACAGGGGGCCAAAATGAGCAGTTCTTC	CASSGTGGQNEQFF
-	TRBV4-2	TRBJ2-4	TRBD2	TGTGCCAGCAGCCAAGTCCTAGCGGGCGGGAACATTCAGTACTTC	CASSQVLAGGNIQYF
few	TRBV20-1	TRBJ2-3	-	TGCAGTGCTAGGGACCAACATACGCAGTATTTT	CSARDQHTQYF
few	TRBV9	TRBJ2-3	TRBD2	TGTGCCAGCAGCGCCGGGACTAGCGGGAGGAGGATTGATACGCAGTATTTT	CASSAGTSGRRIDTQYF
-	TRBV25-1	TRBJ2-6	-	TGTGCCAGCAATATGCCGGGGGCCAACGTCCTGACTTTC	CASNMPGANVLTF
-	TRBV4-1	TRBJ2-7	-	TGCGCCAGCAGCCTCTATCCAAAGGCGGACGAGCAGTACTTC	CASSLYPKADEQYF
-	TRBV30	TRBJ1-1	TRBD1	TGTGCCTGGAGTGTCAGGGGGGGCACTGAAGCTTTCTTT	CAWSVRGGTEAFF
-	TRBV6-5	TRBJ2-2	-	TGTGCCAGCAGGCAGATCACCGGGGAGCTGTTTTTT	CASRQITGELFF
-	TRBV29-1	TRBJ2-3	-	TGCAGCGTTGTAGGGGTGCTCACAGATACGCAGTATTTT	CSVVGVLTDTQYF
few	TRBV29-1	TRBJ1-1	-	TGCAGCGCTACAAGGAGCACTGAAGCTTTCTTT	CSATRSTEAFF
few	TRBV25-1	TRBJ2-5	TRBD2	TGTGCCAGCAGGCCCCTCAGCGGGAGCCAAGAGACCCAGTACTTC	CASRPLSGSQETQYF
-	TRBV27	TRBJ2-7	-	TGTGCCAGCAGTTGGGGGATAAACTACGAGCAGTACTTC	CASSWGINYEQYF
-	TRBV4-1	TRBJ2-7	TRBD2	TGCGCCAGCAGCCAACCTGCGGGAGGGGTGTACGAGCAGTACTTC	CASSQPAGGVYEQYF
-	TRBV15	TRBJ2-3	-	TGTGCCACCAGCACCGCGAGGGCAGATACGCAGTATTTT	CATSTARADTQYF
few	TRBV4-1	TRBJ1-3	-	TGCGCCAGCAGCCAAGACCCAGGGCAGAGAGGAAACACCATATATTTT	CASSQDPGQRGNTIYF
few	TRBV7-9	TRBJ2-4	-	TGTGCACTAGGGGGTCCCCTCATTCAGTACTTC	CALGGPLIQYF
-	TRBV29-1	TRBJ2-3	TRBD1	TGCAGCGTTGCAGGGCAGGGGGTTGTCACAGATACGCAGTATTTT	CSVAGQGVVTDTQYF
-	TRBV10-3	TRBJ2-3	-	TGTGCCATCAGCTTAGCGGTTACAGATACGCAGTATTTT	CAISLAVTDTQYF
-	TRBV29-1	TRBJ2-7	-	TGCAGCGGAGAGGGAGAAACCCACGAGCAGTACTTC	CSGEGETHEQYF
-	TRBV4-1	TRBJ2-7	TRBD1	TGCGCCAGCAGCCAAGAGAGGTCGGAGACAGGGAACTCCTACGAGCAGTACTTC	CASSQERSETGNSYEQYF
-	TRBV7-2	TRBJ2-7	TRBD1	TGTGCCAGCAGCTTAACGACAGGGGACTACGAGCAGTACTTC	CASSLTTGDYEQYF
few	TRBV13	TRBJ2-7	TRBD2	TGTGCCAGCAGCCCCAGGGAGGGGTACGAGCAGTACTTC	CASSPREGYEQYF
few	TRBV29-1	TRBJ2-7	-	TGCAGCGTTGTGGGCCAGGGACTCTACGAGCAGTACTTC	CSVVGQGLYEQYF
-	TRBV30	TRBJ1-4	-	TGTGCCTGGAGTGTAGGGGCCGGCAATAATGAAAAACTGTTTTTT	CAWSVGAGNNEKLFF
-	TRBV10-3	TRBJ2-5	-	TGTGCCATCAGTGTAGGCATCCAAGAGACCCAGTACTTC	CAISVGIQETQYF
-	TRBV7-9	TRBJ2-5	TRBD1	TGTGCCAGCAGCTCCACGGGACAGTTAGGACAAGAGACCCAGTACTTC	CASSSTGQLGQETQYF
-	TRBV27	TRBJ2-5	-	TGTGCCAGCAGTTTAGGGGCGAGGGAGACCCAGTACTTC	CASSLGARETQYF
once	TRBV9	TRBJ2-3	TRBD2	TGTGCCAGCTCGACTAGCAGATACACAGATACGCAGTATTTT	CASSTSRYTDTQYF
-	TRBV20-1	TRBJ2-1	-	TGCAGTGCAAATTACAATGAGCAGTTCTTC	CSANYNEQFF
few	TRBV4-3	TRBJ2-1	-	TGCGCCAGCAGCTACCTTATAACTAGTGCGCAGTTCTTC	CASSYLITSAQFF
few	TRBV13	TRBJ2-1	-	TGTGCCAGCAGCTCCCGGGACATCCTTGGGGAGCAGTTCTTC	CASSSRDILGEQFF
few	TRBV20-1	TRBJ1-3	-	TGCAGTGCTTGTTCTGGAAACACCATATATTTT	CSACSGNTIYF
few	TRBV13	TRBJ2-3	TRBD2	TGTGCCAGCACGAGACTAGCGGGAGTTGATACGCAGTATTTT	CASTRLAGVDTQYF
-	TRBV7-2	TRBJ2-5	-	TGTGCCAGCAGCTTACTGGAGACCCAGTACTTC	CASSLLETQYF
few	TRBV29-1	TRBJ2-7	TRBD2	TGCAGCGTCTCGACTAGCGGGAGGGCCTACGAGCAGTACTTC	CSVSTSGRAYEQYF
few	TRBV7-3	TRBJ2-1	-	TGTGCCAGCAGCTTAAAGGGACTCAATGAGCAGTTCTTC	CASSLKGLNEQFF
-	TRBV4-3	TRBJ1-2	-	TGCGCCAGCAGCCAAGGCCGGCTCTATGGCTACACCTTC	CASSQGRLYGYTF
-	TRBV29-1	TRBJ2-7	TRBD1	TGCAGCGTGGGGGACAGGGTTCAATACGAGCAGTACTTC	CSVGDRVQYEQYF
-	TRBV30	TRBJ1-2	-	TGTGCCTGGACCAAGTGGGGGAAAGCTAACTATGGCTACACCTTC	CAWTKWGKANYGYTF
few	TRBV5-1	TRBJ2-3	-	TGCGCCAGCAGCTTGGTTCTTAGTAAGACAGATACGCAGTATTTT	CASSLVLSKTDTQYF